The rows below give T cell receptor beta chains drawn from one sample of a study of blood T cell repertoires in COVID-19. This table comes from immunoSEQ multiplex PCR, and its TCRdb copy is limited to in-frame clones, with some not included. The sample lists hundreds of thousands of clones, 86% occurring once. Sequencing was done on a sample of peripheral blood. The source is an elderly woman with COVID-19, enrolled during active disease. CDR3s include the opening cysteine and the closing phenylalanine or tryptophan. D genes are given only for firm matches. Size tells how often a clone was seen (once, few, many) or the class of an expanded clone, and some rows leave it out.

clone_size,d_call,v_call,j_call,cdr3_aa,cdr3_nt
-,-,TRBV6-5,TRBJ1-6,CASRLQGSYNSPLHF,TGTGCCAGCAGGCTGCAGGGTTCCTATAATTCACCCCTCCACTTT
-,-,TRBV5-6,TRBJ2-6,CANSPYSGANVLTF,TGTGCCAACAGCCCGTACTCTGGGGCCAACGTCCTGACTTTC
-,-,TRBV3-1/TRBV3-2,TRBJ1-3,CASSRAYLDSIYF,TGTGCCAGCAGCCGGGCCTATTTGGACTCTATATATTTT
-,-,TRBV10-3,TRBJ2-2,CAISDTVPGELFF,TGTGCCATCAGTGACACGGTCCCCGGGGAGCTGTTTTTT
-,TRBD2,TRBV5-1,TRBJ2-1,CASSLVAGGGNNEQFF,TGCGCCAGCAGCTTGGTAGCGGGGGGCGGTAACAATGAGCAGTTCTTC
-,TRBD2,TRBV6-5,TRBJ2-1,CASSLSGGRVEQFF,TGTGCCAGCAGCCTTAGCGGGGGGCGGGTTGAGCAGTTCTTC
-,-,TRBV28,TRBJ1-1,CASRAFKVSNTEAFF,TGTGCCAGCAGAGCATTCAAAGTATCGAACACTGAAGCTTTCTTT
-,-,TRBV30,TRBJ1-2,CAWRGKAKYYGYTF,TGTGCCTGGAGGGGCAAAGCTAAGTACTATGGCTACACCTTC
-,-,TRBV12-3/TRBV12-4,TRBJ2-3,CASRLGGPDTQYF,TGTGCCAGCAGGCTAGGGGGTCCAGATACGCAGTATTTT
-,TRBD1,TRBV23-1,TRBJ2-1,CASSLLGQGYNEQFF,TGCGCCAGCAGTCTCCTAGGACAGGGATACAATGAGCAGTTCTTC
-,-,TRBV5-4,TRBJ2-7,CASSPGGDRPYEQYF,TGTGCCAGCAGCCCCGGCGGAGACAGACCCTACGAGCAGTACTTC
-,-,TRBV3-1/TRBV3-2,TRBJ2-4,CASTPGIAGKAKNIQYF,TGTGCCAGCACCCCGGGGATAGCCGGTAAAGCCAAAAACATTCAGTACTTC
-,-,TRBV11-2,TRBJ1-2,CASSSLLGVRGYTF,TGTGCCAGCAGCTCCCTTCTGGGCGTCCGTGGCTACACCTTC
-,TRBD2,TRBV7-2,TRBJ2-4,CASSSAGGGPAAKNIQYF,TGTGCCAGCAGCTCCGCCGGGGGGGGTCCCGCGGCCAAAAACATTCAGTACTTC
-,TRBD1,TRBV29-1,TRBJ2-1,CSVAWDRGIYNEQFF,TGCAGCGTTGCCTGGGACAGGGGAATCTACAATGAGCAGTTCTTC
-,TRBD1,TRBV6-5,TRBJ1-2,CASSYSTGGPLYGYTF,TGTGCCAGCAGTTACTCGACAGGGGGCCCGCTATATGGCTACACCTTC
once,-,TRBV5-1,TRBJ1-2,CASGGERYGYTF,TGCGCCAGCGGGGGGGAAAGATATGGCTACACCTTC
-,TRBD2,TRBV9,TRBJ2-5,CASSAGLGETQYF,TGTGCCAGCAGCGCCGGACTAGGAGAGACCCAGTACTTC
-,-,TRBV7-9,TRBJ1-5,CASSLEGVNQPQHF,TGTGCCAGCAGCTTAGAAGGGGTCAATCAGCCCCAGCATTTT
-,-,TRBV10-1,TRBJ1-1,CASSEYRGWTEAFF,TGCGCCAGCAGTGAGTATAGGGGATGGACTGAAGCTTTCTTT
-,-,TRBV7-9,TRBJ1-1,CASSLASTRLNTEAFF,TGTGCCAGCAGCTTAGCGAGTACTCGATTGAACACTGAAGCTTTCTTT
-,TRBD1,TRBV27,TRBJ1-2,CASSFYGTGNYGYTF,TGTGCCAGCAGTTTTTACGGGACAGGAAACTATGGCTACACCTTC
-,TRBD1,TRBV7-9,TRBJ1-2,CASSYGQGGDGYTF,TGTGCCAGCAGCTACGGACAGGGGGGTGATGGCTACACCTTC
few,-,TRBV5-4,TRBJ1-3,CASSPDSFSGNTIYF,TGTGCCAGCAGCCCAGACAGCTTCTCTGGAAACACCATATATTTT
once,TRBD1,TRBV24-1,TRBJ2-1,CATSDPGQGSEQFF,TGTGCCACCAGTGATCCGGGACAGGGATCTGAGCAGTTCTTC
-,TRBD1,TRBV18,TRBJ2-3,CASSPGPGQGFTDTQYF,TGTGCCAGCTCACCGGGGCCGGGACAGGGCTTCACAGATACGCAGTATTTT
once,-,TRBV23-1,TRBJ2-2,CASSQSVRVGTGELFF,TGCGCCAGCAGTCAATCTGTCAGGGTAGGCACCGGGGAGCTGTTTTTT
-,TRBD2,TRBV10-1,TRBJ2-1,CASSLRCGGLNNEQFF,TGCGCCAGCAGCCTTCGTTGCGGGGGACTCAACAATGAGCAGTTCTTC
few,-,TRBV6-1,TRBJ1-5,CASSALPRGLGNQPQHF,TGTGCCAGCAGTGCTCTCCCCAGGGGTTTAGGCAATCAGCCCCAGCATTTT
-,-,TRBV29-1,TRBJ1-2,CSVEGSGSSNYGYTF,TGCAGCGTTGAAGGTTCAGGCAGTTCTAACTATGGCTACACCTTC
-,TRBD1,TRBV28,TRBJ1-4,CASSFRGQGGKKLFF,TGTGCCAGCAGTTTTCGGGGACAGGGAGGAAAAAAACTGTTTTTT
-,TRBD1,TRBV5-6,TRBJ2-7,CASSLEGTVQQYF,TGTGCCAGCAGCTTGGAAGGGACAGTTCAGCAGTACTTC
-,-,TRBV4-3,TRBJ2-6,CASSQEINSGANVLTF,TGCGCCAGCAGCCAAGAAATTAATTCTGGGGCCAACGTCCTGACTTTC
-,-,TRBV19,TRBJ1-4,CASSISLSWSLNEKLFF,TGTGCCAGTAGTATAAGTCTCTCGTGGAGTCTTAATGAAAAACTGTTTTTT
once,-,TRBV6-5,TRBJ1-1,CASSLQKDREAFF,TGTGCCAGCAGTCTGCAGAAAGACAGGGAAGCTTTCTTT
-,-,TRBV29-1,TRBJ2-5,CSTGSGGETQYF,TGCAGCACAGGGTCGGGTGGAGAGACCCAGTACTTC
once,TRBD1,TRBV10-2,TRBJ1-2,CASSESWDSWYGYTF,TGCGCCAGCAGTGAAAGCTGGGACAGTTGGTATGGCTACACCTTC
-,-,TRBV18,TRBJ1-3,CASSPIGGPGNTIYF,TGTGCCAGCTCACCTATCGGAGGACCTGGAAACACCATATATTTT
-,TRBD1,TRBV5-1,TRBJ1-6,CASSQQGVNSPLHF,TGCGCCAGCAGCCAACAGGGGGTGAATTCACCCCTCCACTTT
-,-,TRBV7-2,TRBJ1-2,CATGYGYTF,TGTGCCACCGGCTATGGCTACACCTTC
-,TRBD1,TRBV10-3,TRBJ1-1,CAISFTGGNTEAFF,TGTGCCATCAGTTTCACAGGGGGAAATACTGAAGCTTTCTTT
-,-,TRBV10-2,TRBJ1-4,CATGGAQDEKLFF,TGCGCCACAGGAGGGGCGCAGGATGAAAAACTGTTTTTT
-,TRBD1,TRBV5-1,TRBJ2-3,CASSLDRGSTDTQYF,TGCGCCAGCAGCTTGGACAGGGGATCCACAGATACGCAGTATTTT
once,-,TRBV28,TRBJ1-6,CASSLTTVPNSPLHF,TGTGCCAGCAGTTTAACGACAGTACCGAATTCACCCCTCCACTTT
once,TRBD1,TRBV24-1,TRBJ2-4,CATSDPTTGGNIQYF,TGTGCCACCAGTGATCCCACTACAGGGGGAAACATTCAGTACTTC